In its sample, the clone carrying this T cell receptor beta chain was seen many times. What it recognizes is unknown. This sample was taken from a study of T cell repertoires in cytomegalovirus infection. Across the study: Alongside well-studied HLA-B-restricted CMV epitopes, recently identified HLA-C-restricted CMV epitopes were also used. A matching HLA type, together with CMV infection, was signaled by public TCR beta signatures.

The V end lost 1 base, the J end lost 4 bases, and 10 bases lay between the germline ends. Germline-derived CDR1 and CDR2 are SGHTA and FQGNSA. The CDR3 totals 15 residues. Each CDR3 protein gets one entry after TCRdb re-called the reads with MiXCR. The sample records about 920,000 distinct CDR3 sequences, roughly 31% being singletons. The sequence derives from a human donor in good health (CMV status not recorded). Some clones in this sample may be carry-over from other donors' samples. The sample consisted of cultured CD8+ T cells from PBMCs, taken from culture after CMV antigen stimulation. The chain is built from TRBV7-2 and TRBJ1-4; TRBD1 is a possible D gene (5 bases). CDR3 region: CASSLGQKLNEKLFF. The CDR3 nucleotides read TGTGCCAGCAGCTTAGGACAGAAACTTAATGAAAAACTGTTTTTT.